This T cell receptor beta chain is from a study of blood T cells in healthy people across ages. Across the study: The capture of about one barcoded beta molecule per two T cells was achieved by template switching. Findings of the study overall: In these data, TCR beta diversity tracked strongly with naive T cell percentage.

PCR was performed a second time for 7 to 11 cycles using a sample-barcoded 5' primer and a J-beta primer mix. A tag from a template-switch adaptor with 12 random nucleotides marked each cDNA molecule. TCRdb reanalysed the 5' RACE reads using MiXCR and keeps one entry per CDR3 protein. Of 1.5 million to 2 million distinct CDR3 sequences listed, 40% to 55% are singletons. Trimming removed 3 bases from V and 3 bases from J, with 15 bases in between. The CDR3 totals 16 residues. Note on this clonotype: Its antigen is undetermined.

Drawing of peripheral blood yielded about 9.8 milliliters from each donor. The gene calls are TRBV12-3 or TRBV12-4 and TRBJ1-5; weak D call: TRBD1 (6 bases). Input material: blood. This TCR was recovered from a woman between 40 and 55 years old in good health. CDR3 amino acids: CASSLGGQSYNQPQHF. The CDR3 nucleotides read TGTGCCAGCAGTTTGGGGGGGCAGAGCTACAATCAGCCCCAGCATTTT.